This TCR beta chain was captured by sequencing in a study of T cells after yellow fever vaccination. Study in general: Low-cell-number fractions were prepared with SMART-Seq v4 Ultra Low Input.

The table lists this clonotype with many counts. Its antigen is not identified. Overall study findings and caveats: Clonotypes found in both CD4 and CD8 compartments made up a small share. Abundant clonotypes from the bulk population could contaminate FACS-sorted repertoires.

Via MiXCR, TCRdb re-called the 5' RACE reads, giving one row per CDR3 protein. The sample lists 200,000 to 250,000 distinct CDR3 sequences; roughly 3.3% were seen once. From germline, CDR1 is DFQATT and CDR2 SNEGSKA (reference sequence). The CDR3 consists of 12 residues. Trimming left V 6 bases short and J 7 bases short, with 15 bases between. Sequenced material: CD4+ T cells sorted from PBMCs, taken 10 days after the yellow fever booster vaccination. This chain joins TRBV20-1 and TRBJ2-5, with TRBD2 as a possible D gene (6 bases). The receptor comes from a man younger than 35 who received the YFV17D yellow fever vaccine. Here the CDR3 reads CSAATPGGTQYF. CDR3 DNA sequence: TGCAGTGCCGCAACTCCCGGGGGGACCCAGTACTTC.